A selection of T cell receptor beta chains follows, all from one sample in a study of blood T cell dynamics during melanoma immunotherapy. Data came from immunoSEQ multiplex PCR; TCRdb stores just in-frame clones and leaves some out. The sample holds some 13,000 clones, approximately 90% seen once. The sequences come from blood, collected from a patient treated with checkpoint blockade. These receptors all come from a human donor with melanoma. Both conserved end residues are part of each CDR3. D genes are given only for firm matches. Size tells how often a clone was seen (once, few, many) or the class of an expanded clone, and some rows leave it out.

j_gene,abundance,d_gene,v_gene,CDR3aa,CDR3nt
TRBJ2-3,-,TRBD2,TRBV4-3,CASSQDGAGGTDTQYF,TGCGCCAGCAGCCAAGATGGGGCGGGGGGCACAGATACGCAGTATTTT
TRBJ2-1,once,TRBD2,TRBV7-3,CASSLTTTSGIVNEQFF,TGTGCCAGCAGCTTAACGACGACTAGCGGGATAGTCAATGAGCAGTTCTTC
TRBJ2-6,-,-,TRBV6-5,CASTETGSGANVLTF,TGTGCCAGCACCGAGACAGGCTCTGGGGCCAACGTCCTGACTTTC
TRBJ2-2,few,-,TRBV27,CASSLLTGELFF,TGTGCCAGCAGCCTTCTTACCGGGGAGCTGTTTTTT
TRBJ2-1,-,TRBD2,TRBV29-1,CSVEDLSGGGEQFF,TGCAGCGTTGAAGATCTGTCGGGAGGCGGTGAGCAGTTCTTC
TRBJ2-1,once,-,TRBV28,CASSLKQGPYNEQFF,TGTGCCAGCAGTTTAAAACAGGGCCCCTACAATGAGCAGTTCTTC
TRBJ2-1,-,TRBD2,TRBV5-1,CASSLIAGAYNEQFF,TGCGCCAGCAGCTTGATAGCGGGAGCCTACAATGAGCAGTTCTTC
TRBJ1-6,once,TRBD1,TRBV7-2,CASSRQGARNSPLHF,TGTGCCAGCAGCCGACAGGGGGCAAGAAATTCACCCCTCCACTTT
TRBJ1-2,-,-,TRBV4-3,CASSQGDKSRIGYTF,TGCGCCAGCAGCCAAGGGGACAAATCCAGGATTGGCTACACCTTC
TRBJ1-4,-,-,TRBV7-6,CASSLEVTVNEKLFF,TGTGCCAGCAGCTTAGAAGTAACAGTTAATGAAAAACTGTTTTTT
TRBJ2-1,-,-,TRBV10-3,CAIRDATGRGNEQFF,TGTGCCATCAGGGACGCCACAGGTCGTGGCAATGAGCAGTTCTTC
TRBJ2-3,-,-,TRBV2,CASNPGSTDTQYF,TGTGCCAGCAATCCGGGGAGCACAGATACGCAGTATTTT
TRBJ1-2,-,-,TRBV15,CATRRERNYGYTF,TGTGCCACCCGGCGCGAGAGGAACTATGGCTACACCTTC
TRBJ2-7,-,TRBD2,TRBV5-1,CASSHDGLAVTYEQYF,TGCGCCAGCAGCCACGACGGACTAGCGGTTACCTACGAGCAGTACTTC
TRBJ1-2,-,-,TRBV10-3,CAISESHYANYGYTF,TGTGCCATCAGTGAGTCTCACTACGCAAACTATGGCTACACCTTC
TRBJ2-1,-,TRBD1,TRBV13,CASSQGQGLYNEQFF,TGTGCCAGCAGCCAGGGACAGGGGTTATACAATGAGCAGTTCTTC
TRBJ1-2,-,TRBD1,TRBV15,CATSRGTSGQGASGKGYTF,TGTGCCACCAGCAGAGGGACGTCGGGACAGGGGGCGTCGGGGAAAGGCTACACCTTC
TRBJ2-3,-,-,TRBV7-2,CASSLVVFTDTQYF,TGTGCCAGCAGCTTAGTAGTTTTTACAGATACGCAGTATTTT
TRBJ2-7,-,-,TRBV7-9,CARKDVLSVHPHLEQYF,TGTGCCAGGAAGGACGTGCTGTCAGTCCATCCCCATCTCGAGCAGTACTTC
TRBJ1-5,-,-,TRBV27,CASRDSGDQPQHF,TGTGCCAGCAGAGATTCCGGGGATCAGCCCCAGCATTTT
TRBJ1-3,-,-,TRBV5-4,CASSLGTHSGNTIYF,TGTGCCAGCAGCCTCGGGACACACTCTGGAAACACCATATATTTT
TRBJ1-2,-,-,TRBV28,CASSLGRWGARLRTYGYTF,TGTGCCAGCAGTTTAGGGAGGTGGGGGGCCCGTCTCCGGACCTATGGCTACACCTTC
TRBJ2-3,-,TRBD2,TRBV5-4,CASSFWTSGGGDTQYF,TGTGCCAGCAGCTTTTGGACTAGCGGGGGAGGGGATACGCAGTATTTT
TRBJ2-7,-,TRBD2,TRBV18,CASSPRLGTSGTAYEQYF,TGTGCCAGCTCACCACGGTTGGGGACTAGCGGAACCGCCTACGAGCAGTACTTC
TRBJ2-7,-,TRBD2,TRBV6-1,CASSGTRPYEQYF,TGTGCCAGCAGCGGGACTAGACCCTACGAGCAGTACTTC
TRBJ2-7,-,TRBD1,TRBV28,CASTYLGQGLDEQYF,TGTGCCAGCACATACTTGGGACAGGGGTTAGACGAGCAGTACTTC
TRBJ2-7,-,TRBD1,TRBV19,CASSTRQGPYEQYF,TGTGCCAGTAGTACTCGACAGGGGCCCTACGAGCAGTACTTC
TRBJ2-1,few,TRBD2,TRBV6-5,CASSLLAGGPSEQFF,TGTGCCAGCAGCCTACTAGCGGGAGGGCCATCTGAGCAGTTCTTC
TRBJ1-3,-,-,TRBV10-3,CAIKDSGSGNTIYF,TGTGCCATCAAAGACAGTGGCTCTGGAAACACCATATATTTT
TRBJ1-4,-,-,TRBV4-3,CASSQDRWLNEKLFF,TGCGCCAGCAGCCAAGATCGGTGGCTTAATGAAAAACTGTTTTTT